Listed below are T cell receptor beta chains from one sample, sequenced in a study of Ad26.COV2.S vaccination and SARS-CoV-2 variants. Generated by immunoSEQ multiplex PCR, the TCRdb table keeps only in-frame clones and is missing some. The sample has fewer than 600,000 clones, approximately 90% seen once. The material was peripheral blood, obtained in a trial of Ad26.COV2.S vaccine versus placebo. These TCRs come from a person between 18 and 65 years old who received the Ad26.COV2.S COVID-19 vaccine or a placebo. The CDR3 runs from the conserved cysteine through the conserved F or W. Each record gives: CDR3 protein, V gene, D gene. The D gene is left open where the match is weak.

cdr3_aa: CASSFGGVGQYF
v_call: TRBV28
d_call: .

cdr3_aa: CASSYGLAGGPETQYF
v_call: TRBV6-6
d_call: TRBD2

cdr3_aa: CASSLGAQNTGELFF
v_call: TRBV7-2
d_call: .

cdr3_aa: CASSFRFLAGATDTQYF
v_call: TRBV27
d_call: TRBD2

cdr3_aa: CASSFGRGGQPQHF
v_call: TRBV11-2
d_call: .

cdr3_aa: CASSQGRGTDGQYF
v_call: TRBV18
d_call: .

cdr3_aa: CASRVGRFNTEAFF
v_call: TRBV6-6
d_call: .

cdr3_aa: CASSPPGQGLIATGELFF
v_call: TRBV18
d_call: TRBD1

cdr3_aa: CASSSPQKSSYEQYF
v_call: TRBV21-1
d_call: .

cdr3_aa: CASSFTSNTEAFF
v_call: TRBV9
d_call: .

cdr3_aa: CASSYVSRANYGYTF
v_call: TRBV6-5
d_call: .

cdr3_aa: CATSDLRALDGVDGYTF
v_call: TRBV24-1
d_call: .

cdr3_aa: CASSRHWPGPTGVNEQFF
v_call: TRBV6-4
d_call: .

cdr3_aa: CASSPAQDGYTF
v_call: TRBV18
d_call: .

cdr3_aa: CASSLAPPGGMYQETQYF
v_call: TRBV5-1
d_call: .

cdr3_aa: CSVERGGGAYEQYF
v_call: TRBV29-1
d_call: .

cdr3_aa: CASSVDLQGANSPLHF
v_call: TRBV9
d_call: TRBD1

cdr3_aa: CASSPPTVGNYGYTF
v_call: TRBV18
d_call: .

cdr3_aa: CASSLDGIGHPTWGYTF
v_call: TRBV5-1
d_call: .

cdr3_aa: CASSFVSGNNEQFF
v_call: TRBV28
d_call: .

cdr3_aa: CASSLVPDRATEAFF
v_call: TRBV5-4
d_call: TRBD1

cdr3_aa: CASSLSGVGNTIYF
v_call: TRBV7-6
d_call: .

cdr3_aa: CASRWTGLTYEQYF
v_call: TRBV6-5
d_call: TRBD1

cdr3_aa: CASSQPRGGSTDTQYF
v_call: TRBV4-1
d_call: TRBD2

cdr3_aa: CASSTDRARVYEQYF
v_call: TRBV5-1
d_call: .

cdr3_aa: CASSLAEGAGGYTF
v_call: TRBV7-2
d_call: .

cdr3_aa: CASSSGRSYGGGELFF
v_call: TRBV7-3
d_call: .

cdr3_aa: CASSLFALRTQDSYEQYF
v_call: TRBV27
d_call: .

cdr3_aa: CSAHEHANTEAFF
v_call: TRBV29-1
d_call: .

cdr3_aa: CASSPRQGTNEKLFF
v_call: TRBV19
d_call: TRBD1

cdr3_aa: CAIGLGLNTEAFF
v_call: TRBV10-3
d_call: .

cdr3_aa: CASSLARAGSPGELFF
v_call: TRBV7-9
d_call: .

cdr3_aa: CASSLAEGGNYGYTF
v_call: TRBV5-1
d_call: .

cdr3_aa: CASIEWSDSATEAFF
v_call: TRBV2
d_call: .

cdr3_aa: CASSYWGGRANTEAFF
v_call: TRBV6-5
d_call: .

cdr3_aa: CASSPLYSRNEQFF
v_call: TRBV13
d_call: .

cdr3_aa: CAWRPRDRYNEQFF
v_call: TRBV30
d_call: .

cdr3_aa: CASRAETQYF
v_call: TRBV5-8
d_call: .

cdr3_aa: CASSLATGRYSYEQYF
v_call: TRBV7-2
d_call: .

cdr3_aa: CAISTTYPGTQYF
v_call: TRBV10-3
d_call: .

cdr3_aa: CASSLGTGIYEQYF
v_call: TRBV7-2
d_call: .

cdr3_aa: CASSQEVPGQAPSNYGYTF
v_call: TRBV3-1/TRBV3-2
d_call: .

cdr3_aa: CSVRRTQGSYEQYF
v_call: TRBV29-1
d_call: .

cdr3_aa: CASIESASSQYF
v_call: TRBV2
d_call: .

cdr3_aa: CAKNSAGYNEQFF
v_call: TRBV2
d_call: .

cdr3_aa: CSARTVTDTQYF
v_call: TRBV29-1
d_call: .

cdr3_aa: CATSRVGSYNEQFF
v_call: TRBV15
d_call: .

cdr3_aa: CASSERGNQPQHF
v_call: TRBV6-1
d_call: .

cdr3_aa: CASSKGRVLDQPQHF
v_call: TRBV19
d_call: .

cdr3_aa: CASSITGLPAKNIQYF
v_call: TRBV19
d_call: .